The 31 T cell receptor beta chains in this list originate from one sample, sequenced in a study of breast tumors, draining lymph nodes, adjacent tissues. Samples came from axillary lymph nodes draining the breast cancer. TCRdb redid the calling of the multiplex PCR reads with MiXCR, one entry per CDR3 protein. The sample has around 300,000 distinct CDR3 sequences; 30% are singletons. Sequencing was carried out using axillary lymph node tissue. Every receptor here comes from a female donor with breast cancer. Some clones in this sample may be carry-over from other donors' samples.

The rearrangement links TRBV12-3 or TRBV12-4 to TRBJ2-2, with TRBD2 matching over 10 bases. The junction had 11 bases not matched to a gene; V was cut back by 6 bases and J by 1 base. The CDR3 runs 18 residues. The DNA of the CDR3 is TGTGCCAGCAGGTTACGGACAGGACTAGCGGTGAACACCGGGGAGCTGTTTTTT. It codes for CASRLRTGLAVNTGELFF.

This clonotype was seen only a few times. This chain joins TRBV5-6 and TRBJ1-2; 7 bases map to TRBD1. CDR1 and CDR2 (germline): SGHDT, YYEEEE. There are 15 residues in the CDR3. Trimming cost V 3 bases and J 5 bases; bases outside gene matches: 10. CDR3 loop: CASSSPHARGYGYTF. In nucleotides, the CDR3 is TGTGCCAGCAGCTCGCCCCACGCCAGGGGGTATGGCTACACCTTC.

The table lists this clonotype with many counts. V usage is TRBV2 and J usage is TRBJ2-1; TRBD2 matches at 14 bases. Trimming took 7 bases from V and 8 from J; bases not matched to a gene: 16. The V gene's germline CDR1 is SNHLY and CDR2 FYNNEI. This CDR3 region has 18 residues. In DNA form, the CDR3 reads TGTGCCAGCATCCAAAGCCCCGCGACTAGCGGGAGGGCGGATGAGCAGTTCTTC. The encoded protein is CASIQSPATSGRADEQFF.

This clonotype was counted at least ten times. The genes are TRBV9 and TRBJ2-1; 7 nucleotides match TRBD2. V lost 0 bases, J lost 5 bases, and 5 bases stayed unmatched. The CDR3 is 15 residues long. The germline V gene encodes CDR1 SGDLS and CDR2 YYNGEE. The CDR3 is CASSVESSGHNEQFF. DNA for the CDR3: TGTGCCAGCAGCGTAGAGTCTAGCGGCCACAATGAGCAGTTCTTC.

This clonotype has ten or more counts. An end of the junction differs from the germline gene, which may be a read error. The rearrangement joins TRBV7-7 to TRBJ2-3; 10 bases agree with TRBD2. The CDR3 consists of 15 residues. The germline gives CDR1 SSHAT, CDR2 FNYEAQ (reference sequence). CDR3 sequence: CASSSGSGRADTQYF. CDR3 nucleotides: TGTGCTAGCAGCTCCGGAAGCGGGAGGGCCGATACGCAGTATTTT.

This clonotype was seen ten or more times. The rearrangement links TRBV13 to TRBJ1-2, with 11 bases matching TRBD1. This CDR3 is built from 17 residues. CDR1 PRHDT and CDR2 FYEKMQ come from the germline V gene (reference sequence). After removal of 1 base from V and 3 bases from J, the junction contained 7 bases not matched to a gene. The CDR3 sequence: CASSLDGTGGKDYGYTF. As DNA, the CDR3 is TGTGCCAGCAGCTTAGACGGGACAGGGGGTAAGGACTATGGCTACACCTTC.

CDR3 nucleotide sequence: TGTGCCAGCAGCTTAAGGGCGAGGACAGGGGGCGAAGAGACCCAGTACTTC. It specifies CASSLRARTGGEETQYF. The genes are TRBV11-2 and TRBJ2-5; 11 bases align to TRBD1. With V trimmed by 2 bases and J by 3 bases, 8 bases remained unmatched. Germline assignment: CDR1 SGHAT and CDR2 FQNNGV. CDR3 size: 17 residues. Complete variable domain (other parts from reference TRBV11-2 and TRBJ2-5): EAGVAQSPRYKIIEKRQSVAFWCNPISGHATLYWYQQILGQGPKLLIQFQNNGVVDDSQLPKDRFSAERLKGVDSTLKIQPAKLEDSAVYLCASSLRARTGGEETQYFGPGTRLLVL.

This clonotype was seen a handful of times. The chain carries TRBV29-1 and TRBJ1-1; a weak D match, TRBD1 (6 bases). Trimming left V 4 bases short and J 1 base short, with 13 bases between. The CDR3 is 14 amino acids. Germline V gives CDR1 SQVTM, CDR2 ANQGSEA. CDR3 coding DNA: TGCAGCGTTGCCGGGGGGGGCCGGAACACTGAAGCTTTCTTT. Protein product: CSVAGGGRNTEAFF.

This clonotype was detected many times. V usage is TRBV20-1 and J usage is TRBJ2-7; 10 bases agree with TRBD2. The CDR3 extends over 14 amino acids. Per the germline V gene, CDR1 is DFQATT and CDR2 is SNEGSKA (reference sequence). Trimming took 7 bases from V and 6 from J; bases not matched to a gene: 12. The CDR3 DNA is TGCAGTGTTCCTTCGGGACTAGCGAGTATCGAGCAGTACTTC. This codes for CSVPSGLASIEQYF.

The chain joins TRBV20-1 to TRBJ2-5; D possibly corresponds to TRBD1 (6 bases). This CDR3 spans 13 amino acids. V was clipped by 1 base and J by 9 bases, with 15 bases between them. CDR1 is DFQATT, CDR2 SNEGSKA, per germline (reference sequence). For the CDR3, the DNA is TGCAGTGCTAGAGCCAGGGGTGGTCAGCCCCAGTACTTC. This sequence encodes CSARARGGQPQYF.

Turning to this clonotype: A much larger clone lies a single base off, so this may be a read error. The chain has TRBV5-6 and TRBJ2-3, with D maybe TRBD2 (7 bases). This CDR3 is built from 13 residues. V was trimmed by 2 bases and J by 8 bases, leaving 12 bases between them. From germline, CDR1 is SGHDT and CDR2 YYEEEE. The CDR3 region is CASSFEGGGTQYF. The DNA for the CDR3 is TGTGCCAGCAGCTTTGAGGGAGGGGGTACGCAGTATTTT.

This clonotype has at least ten counts. V and J are TRBV2 and TRBJ1-2; weak D call: TRBD1 (5 bases). With 2 bases removed from V and 5 bases from J, the gap between germline ends came to 12 bases. Germline V gene lookup returns CDR1 SNHLY and CDR2 FYNNEI. The CDR3 sequence is 14 residues long. The CDR3 nucleotides are TGTGCCAGCAGTGAATCGACAGCTTCGTATGGCTACACCTTC. Amino acids: CASSESTASYGYTF.

This clonotype was seen a handful of times. This chain joins TRBV6-1 and TRBJ2-3; 13 nucleotides line up with TRBD2. Germline trimming cut 6 bases from V and 2 bases from J; bases unmatched to any gene: 8. CDR3 length: 17 residues. Germline assignment: CDR1 MNHNS and CDR2 SASEGT. The CDR3 coding sequence is TGTGCCAGCAGACTAACCGGGACTAGCGGGAACACAGATACGCAGTATTTT. Residues: CASRLTGTSGNTDTQYF.

This clonotype was counted a few times. The rearrangement uses TRBV28 and TRBJ2-3; D remains unclear. Trimming left V 7 bases short and J 6 bases short, with 14 bases between. The CDR3 is made up of 13 amino acids. CDR1 and CDR2 (germline): MDHEN, SYDVKM. CDR3 nucleotides: TGTGCCAGCACCAAGATGGGCCCGGATACGCAGTATTTT. This translates into CASTKMGPDTQYF. The full variable domain, in which reference TRBV28 and TRBJ2-3 provide the parts outside the CDR3, is DVKVTQSSRYLVKRTGEKVFLECVQDMDHENMFWYRQDPGLGLRLIYFSYDVKMKEKGDIPEGYSVSREKKERFSLILESASTNQTSMYLCASTKMGPDTQYFGPGTRLTVL.

This clonotype was counted ten times or more. The chain employs TRBV3-1 and TRBJ1-6; D might be TRBD1 (6 bases). Trimming removed 6 bases at V and 7 bases at J, with 13 bases between. This CDR3 is built from 14 residues. From germline, CDR1 is LGHDT and CDR2 YNNKEL (reference sequence). CDR3 sequence reads: CASSSTGRNSPLHF. CDR3 sequence (DNA): TGTGCCAGCAGTTCCACAGGGAGGAATTCACCCCTCCACTTT.

This clonotype was detected a few times. Just one base apart from a much larger clone, this may be a read error. This rearrangement joins TRBV20-1 to TRBJ2-1; D is ambiguous. Germline CDR1 DFQATT, CDR2 SNEGSKA (reference sequence). The CDR3 runs 12 residues. CDR3 sequence reads: CSARHYYNEPFF. Here the CDR3 DNA reads TGCAGTGCTAGACACTACTACAATGAGCCGTTCTTC.

This clonotype was seen many times. The chain carries TRBV30 and TRBJ1-5; D is uncertain. CDR1 is GTSNPN and CDR2 is SVGIG in the germline V gene (reference sequence). V lost 3 bases to trimming and J lost 2 bases, with 5 bases between them. CDR3 length equals 12 residues. The CDR3 sequence is CAWSSGNQPQHF. The CDR3 nucleotides are TGTGCCTGGAGCTCAGGCAATCAGCCCCAGCATTTT.

This clonotype occurred many times. This chain links TRBV4-3 with TRBJ2-2; tentatively, D is TRBD2 (6 bases). The CDR3 is 15 residues long. Trimming removed 1 base from V and 0 bases from J, with 6 bases in between. Germline V CDR1 and CDR2: LGHNA, YSLEER. CDR3 sequence: CASSQGGANTGELFF. The CDR3 DNA is TGCGCCAGCAGCCAAGGGGGGGCGAACACCGGGGAGCTGTTTTTT.

In this sample, this clonotype turned up many times. V is TRBV12-3 or TRBV12-4 and J is TRBJ2-2; D gene uncertain. The V gene lost 1 base and the J gene lost 1 base, with 10 bases spanning the gap. CDR3 length: 16 residues. The CDR3 spells CASSLVGSLNTGELFF. CDR3 coding DNA: TGTGCCAGCAGTTTAGTTGGTAGCCTGAACACCGGGGAGCTGTTTTTT.

This clonotype showed up many times. The V and J genes are TRBV7-9 and TRBJ1-2; TRBD1 aligns across 8 bases. The junction had 17 bases not matched to a gene; V was cut back by 4 bases and J by 4 bases. Germline V gives CDR1 SEHNR, CDR2 FQNEAQ (reference sequence). The length of the CDR3 is 18 residues. CDR3 sequence reads: CASSSRSGGRQGLYGYTF. In DNA, the CDR3 is TGTGCCAGCAGCTCCCGATCAGGGGGCCGACAGGGACTCTATGGCTACACCTTC.

V and J are TRBV11-3 and TRBJ2-3; TRBD2 matches 9 bases. The ends lost 4 bases at V and 9 bases at J; junction bases unmatched: 5. The CDR3 loop spans 13 amino acids. The germline V gene has CDR1 SGHNT and CDR2 YENEEA. CDR3 sequence reads: CASSSGLARTQYF. DNA for the CDR3: TGTGCCAGCAGCTCTGGACTAGCGAGAACGCAGTATTTT.

This clonotype was recorded many times. This chain connects TRBV19 to TRBJ1-5; D perhaps matches TRBD1 (6 bases). From germline, CDR1 is LNHDA and CDR2 SQIVND (reference sequence). Trimming stripped 5 bases from V and 1 base from J, with 9 bases between. The CDR3 has 14 residues. The CDR3, as DNA: TGTGCCAGTAGTGAGCAGGGGAGCAATCAGCCCCAGCATTTT. This gives the protein CASSEQGSNQPQHF. The whole variable domain, remainder taken from reference TRBV19 and TRBJ1-5, is DGGITQSPKYLFRKEGQNVTLSCEQNLNHDAMYWYRQDPGQGLRLIYYSQIVNDFQKGDIAEGYSVSREKKESFPLTVTSAQKNPTAFYLCASSEQGSNQPQHFGDGTRLSIL.

This clonotype was counted a few times. The chain is built from TRBV28 and TRBJ2-7; 9 nucleotides line up with TRBD1. V shed 3 bases and J 7 bases; nucleotides not matched to a gene: 7. Per germline, CDR1 MDHEN and CDR2 SYDVKM. The CDR3 length is 14 residues. CDR3 residues: CASSLIQGAQEQYF. The CDR3 DNA reads TGTGCCAGCAGTTTGATACAGGGGGCGCAGGAGCAGTACTTC. Full variable domain (rest looked up from reference TRBV28 and TRBJ2-7): DVKVTQSSRYLVKRTGEKVFLECVQDMDHENMFWYRQDPGLGLRLIYFSYDVKMKEKGDIPEGYSVSREKKERFSLILESASTNQTSMYLCASSLIQGAQEQYFGPGTRLTVT.

This clonotype was observed many times. This sequence joins TRBV24-1 and TRBJ2-3, with D perhaps matching TRBD1 or TRBD2 (5 bases each). Germline values: CDR1 KGHDR, CDR2 SFDVKD. V lost 3 bases to trimming and J lost 4 bases, with 13 bases between them. CDR3 size: 15 residues. Written as DNA, the CDR3 is TGTGCCACCAGTGATCGGGACCCGGGTCCAGATACGCAGTATTTT. This translates into CATSDRDPGPDTQYF.

This clonotype has a count of ten or more. The rearrangement joins TRBV2 to TRBJ2-2; weak D call: TRBD1 (7 bases). V lost 8 bases and J 4 bases, leaving 17 bases between the germline ends. CDR3 size: 15 residues. Per the germline V gene, CDR1 is SNHLY and CDR2 is FYNNEI. The CDR3 loop reads CASGEIRGATGELFF. DNA of the CDR3: TGTGCCAGCGGAGAGATCAGGGGGGCCACCGGGGAGCTGTTTTTT.

In regard to this clonotype: A junction end diverges from the germline sequence, so it may reflect a read error. The V and J genes are TRBV7-9 and TRBJ2-7, with D uncertain. This CDR3 region has 15 residues. The germline gives CDR1 SEHNR, CDR2 FQNEAQ (reference sequence). CDR3 protein: CASSLPGYSSYKQYF. The CDR3 DNA is TGTGCCAGCAGCTTACCGGGTTATAGCTCCTACAAGCAGTACTTC. Full variable domain (remainder filled in from reference TRBV7-9 and TRBJ2-7): DTGVSQNPRHKITKRGQNVTFRCDPISEHNRLYWYRQTLGQGPEFLTYFQNEAQLEKSRLLSDRFSAERPKGSFSTLEIQRTEQGDSAMYLCASSLPGYSSYKQYFGPGTRLTVT.

The chain employs TRBV20-1 and TRBJ1-1; possible D gene TRBD1, 6 bases. The CDR3 runs to 13 residues. Trimming stripped 6 bases from V and 3 bases from J, with 14 bases between. From germline, CDR1 is DFQATT and CDR2 SNEGSKA (reference sequence). The CDR3 loop is CSAKGGEYTEAFF. CDR3 DNA sequence: TGCAGTGCCAAGGGGGGGGAGTACACTGAAGCTTTCTTT.

This clonotype occurred many times. The chain carries TRBV7-9 and TRBJ2-3; 9 nucleotides align to TRBD2. Germline CDR1 SEHNR, CDR2 FQNEAQ (reference sequence). This CDR3 has 17 amino acids. The V gene end was trimmed by 2 bases and the J gene end by 3 bases; junction bases not matched to a gene: 9. The CDR3: CASSLNLAGWSTDTQYF. In nucleotides, the CDR3 is TGTGCCAGCAGCTTAAATCTAGCGGGGTGGAGTACAGATACGCAGTATTTT. The full variable domain, completed using reference TRBV7-9 and TRBJ2-3, is DTGVSQNPRHKITKRGQNVTFRCDPISEHNRLYWYRQTLGQGPEFLTYFQNEAQLEKSRLLSDRFSAERPKGSFSTLEIQRTEQGDSAMYLCASSLNLAGWSTDTQYFGPGTRLTVL.

With respect to this clonotype: The germline gene is not matched at one end of the junction; a read error may be the cause. The chain recombines TRBV20-1 with TRBJ1-6; a possible D gene is TRBD1 (6 bases). The CDR3 runs to 13 residues. CDR1 DFQATT and CDR2 SNEGSKA come from the germline V gene (reference sequence). CDR3 protein: CSARVRGNSPLHF. The CDR3 DNA reads as TGCAGTGCCCGAGTCAGGGGTAACTCACCCCTTCACTTT.

This chain uses TRBV18 with TRBJ2-2, with 14 bases lining up with TRBD2. V lost 2 bases to trimming and J lost 4 bases; unmatched junction nucleotides: 6. Germline-derived CDR1 and CDR2 are KGHSH and LQKENI. This CDR3 spans 18 amino acids. DNA of the CDR3: TGTGCCAGCTCACCAAACCGACTAGCGGGAGGGAGCACCGGGGAGCTGTTTTTT. This sequence encodes CASSPNRLAGGSTGELFF. The full variable domain, its missing parts supplied by reference TRBV18 and TRBJ2-2, is NAGVMQNPRHLVRRRGQEARLRCSPMKGHSHVYWYRQLPEEGLKFMVYLQKENIIDESGMPKERFSAEFPKEGPSILRIQQVVRGDSAAYFCASSPNRLAGGSTGELFFGEGSRLTVL.

The chain employs TRBV5-1 and TRBJ1-2; D unclear. V was clipped by 2 bases and J by 8 bases, with 4 bases between them. Per the germline V gene, CDR1 is SGHRS and CDR2 is YFSETQ. The CDR3 has 10 amino acids. CDR3 loop: CASSFRGYTF. As DNA, the CDR3 is TGCGCCAGCAGCTTCAGGGGCTACACCTTC.